This T cell receptor (beta chain) is drawn from a study of blood T cell repertoires in COVID-19. Study summary: Donors in the United States, Italy and Spain gave samples during acute or convalescent COVID-19. From T cells, B-cell-depleted T cells, or PBMCs came the material, which was cDNA or gDNA.

V shed 1 base and J 2 bases; nucleotides not matched to a gene: 3. The germline V gene has CDR1 SNHLY and CDR2 FYNNEI. The length of the CDR3 is 15 residues. Data came from immunoSEQ multiplex PCR; TCRdb stores just in-frame clones and leaves some out. The repertoire holds roughly 90,000 clones, with around 88% as singletons. The rearrangement joins TRBV2 to TRBJ2-3; 7 bases match TRBD1. The source is a human donor in a cohort sampled during active COVID-19. Sequenced: peripheral blood. The chain's CDR3 is CASSEDRGPTDTQYF. The CDR3 DNA reads as TGTGCCAGCAGTGAAGACAGGGGTCCCACAGATACGCAGTATTTT.